This passage covers 20 T cell receptor beta chains from one sample sequenced in a study of blood T cell repertoires in COVID-19. Clones were sequenced by immunoSEQ multiplex PCR, and TCRdb holds only the in-frame ones, with some missing. The sample lists around 130,000 clones; around 89% were seen once. Source material: peripheral blood. These receptor sequences come from a man aged 45-60 years with active or convalescent COVID-19.

The chain recombines TRBV28 with TRBJ1-5; 7 bases map to TRBD1. Trimming took 5 bases from V and 3 from J; bases not matched to a gene: 7. This CDR3 has 15 residues. Germline CDR1 reads MDHEN; CDR2 reads SYDVKM. The CDR3 region has the DNA TGTGCCAGCAGTCTATCAGGACAGGCCAATCAGCCCCAGCATTTT. It translates to CASSLSGQANQPQHF.

The chain combines TRBV29-1 with TRBJ1-1; tentatively, D is TRBD1 (5 bases). This CDR3 is built from 13 residues. V was pared by 4 bases and J by 1 base, with 10 bases between. Germline CDR1 reads SQVTM; CDR2 reads ANQGSEA. The CDR3 is CSVGRTSNTEAFF. The CDR3 nucleotides are TGCAGCGTTGGTCGGACATCGAACACTGAAGCTTTCTTT.

This clone was observed a single time. The V call is TRBV19, the J call TRBJ2-7, with TRBD1 matching over 9 bases. Germline lookup yields CDR1 LNHDA and CDR2 SQIVND (reference sequence). The CDR3 has 14 residues. The V segment lost 5 bases and the J segment 1 base; nucleotides outside the gene matches: 3. The CDR3 coding sequence is TGTGCCAGTAGTCAAGGACAGGGGTCCTACGAGCAGTACTTC. This encodes CASSQGQGSYEQYF.

This chain connects TRBV7-6 to TRBJ2-5, with 9 bases matching TRBD2. V trimming: 1 base; J trimming: 2 bases; junction bases outside the gene matches: 8. This CDR3 comprises 17 residues. Germline lookup yields CDR1 SGHVS and CDR2 FNYEAQ. CDR3 loop: CASSLGARAGGQETQYF. CDR3 DNA sequence: TGTGCCAGCAGCTTAGGGGCCCGAGCGGGGGGACAAGAGACCCAGTACTTC.

The chain employs TRBV12-3 or TRBV12-4 and TRBJ2-2; no definite D call. Trimming took 2 bases from V and 6 from J, leaving 7 bases between them. The CDR3 runs to 13 residues. The CDR3 nucleotides read TGTGCCAGCAGTTTATCGGTGGCCGGGGAGCTGTTTTTT. Amino acids: CASSLSVAGELFF.

V gene TRBV3-1 (or the pseudogene TRBV3-2) combines with J gene TRBJ2-5, with D tentatively TRBD2 (6 bases). V lost 0 bases and J lost 5, with 16 bases in between. The CDR3 totals 16 residues. Per germline, CDR1 LGHDT and CDR2 YNNKEL (reference sequence). The CDR3 DNA reads as TGTGCCAGCAGCCAAGATGCTAGGATGGGGGGTGAGACCCAGTACTTC. This encodes CASSQDARMGGETQYF.

This sequence joins TRBV30 and TRBJ1-1; no clear D gene. The V and J ends lost 1 base and 5 bases respectively, with 17 bases between them. The germline CDR1 and CDR2 sequences are GTSNPN and SVGIG (reference sequence). The CDR3 is 15 amino acids. CDR3 nucleotide sequence: TGTGCCTGGAGTGCTCGTCCCTTTTATAGAACTGAAGCTTTCTTT. Translated: CAWSARPFYRTEAFF. Looking up the rest from reference TRBV30 and TRBJ1-1 gives the full variable domain: SQTIHQWPATLVQPVGSPLSLECTVEGTSNPNLYWYRQAAGRGLQLLFYSVGIGQISSEVPQNLSASRPQDRQFILSSKKLLLSDSGFYLCAWSARPFYRTEAFFGQGTRLTVV.

This chain links TRBV5-4 with TRBJ1-4; D is undetermined. The CDR3 totals 15 residues. The germline gives CDR1 SGHNT, CDR2 YYREEE (reference sequence). The germline V and J ends were trimmed by 1 base and 0 bases, with 7 bases remaining between them. The CDR3 reads CASSLMTTTNEKLFF. The CDR3 DNA follows: TGTGCCAGCAGCTTGATGACTACAACTAATGAAAAACTGTTTTTT.

The chain has TRBV4-3 and TRBJ1-4; 7 nucleotides agree with TRBD1. Germline CDR1 and CDR2: LGHNA and YSLEER. This CDR3 is built from 15 residues. The V segment lost 4 bases and the J segment 4 bases; nucleotides outside the gene matches: 6. The CDR3 sequence is CASSLLQGYNEKLFF. The CDR3 region has the DNA TGCGCCAGCAGCCTCCTACAGGGGTATAATGAAAAACTGTTTTTT.

This chain connects TRBV7-2 to TRBJ2-5, with D possibly matching TRBD1 (5 bases). The CDR3 spans 16 residues. The germline V gene has CDR1 SGHTA and CDR2 FQGNSA. V was pared by 1 base and J by 3 bases, with 15 bases between. In DNA, the CDR3 is TGTGCCAGCAGCTTAGTAAGCCAGGGTGGAGAAGAGACCCAGTACTTC. Its translation is CASSLVSQGGEETQYF.

Notes on this clone: This specimen includes other DNA sequences encoding the same CDR3. The V and J genes are TRBV5-1 and TRBJ1-4; D is perhaps TRBD1 (5 bases). The V end lost 0 bases, the J end lost 5 bases, and 11 bases lay between the germline ends. Germline V gene data show CDR1 as SGHRS and CDR2 as YFSETQ. The CDR3 is 15 residues long. Here the CDR3 reads CASSLAGTSNEKLFF. The CDR3 region has the DNA TGCGCCAGCAGCTTGGCCGGGACTTCAAATGAAAAACTGTTTTTT.

The chain carries TRBV7-7 and TRBJ2-5; 11 bases fit TRBD2. The CDR3 length is 15 residues. Germline loops: CDR1 SSHAT, CDR2 FNYEAQ (reference sequence). J lost 4 bases, V lost 3 bases, and 4 bases had no gene match. DNA for the CDR3: TGTGCCAGCAGCTTTAGCGGGGGGGCAGGAGAGACCCAGTACTTC. Amino acids: CASSFSGGAGETQYF. Combining the CDR3 with reference TRBV7-7 and TRBJ2-5 gives the whole variable domain GAGVSQSPRYKVTKRGQDVTLRCDPISSHATLYWYQQALGQGPEFLTYFNYEAQPDKSGLPSDRFSAERPEGSISTLTIQRTEQRDSAMYRCASSFSGGAGETQYFGPGTRLLVL.

The chain carries TRBV28 and TRBJ1-1; TRBD1 might be the D (6 bases). CDR1 and CDR2 from the germline V gene are MDHEN and SYDVKM. The CDR3 runs 15 residues. V lost 6 bases and J 3 bases, leaving 17 bases between the germline ends. The CDR3 DNA reads as TGTGCCAGCAGGATCAGGGGAAGAGCGTACACTGAAGCTTTCTTT. Amino acid sequence: CASRIRGRAYTEAFF. The full variable domain, with the rest looked up from reference TRBV28 and TRBJ1-1, is DVKVTQSSRYLVKRTGEKVFLECVQDMDHENMFWYRQDPGLGLRLIYFSYDVKMKEKGDIPEGYSVSREKKERFSLILESASTNQTSMYLCASRIRGRAYTEAFFGQGTRLTVV.

The gene calls are TRBV28 and TRBJ1-6; D unresolved. This CDR3 region has 12 residues. Deletions cut 7 bases from V and 4 bases from J, with 5 bases between. The germline V gene has CDR1 MDHEN and CDR2 SYDVKM. Here the CDR3 DNA reads TGTGCCAGCACTACTTATAATTCACCCCTCCACTTT. It translates to CASTTYNSPLHF.

The chain combines TRBV25-1 with TRBJ1-6; 7 positions match TRBD1. This CDR3 region has 17 residues. Per germline, CDR1 MGHDK and CDR2 SYGVNS. Trimming took 3 bases from V and 8 from J; bases not matched to a gene: 13. CDR3 nucleotides: TGTGCCAGCAGTGATAAGTGGGGCAGGGGGTCTGATTCACCCCTCCACTTT. Amino acid sequence: CASSDKWGRGSDSPLHF.

CDR3 loop: CAVPPGLGIYEQYF. DNA of the CDR3: TGTGCCGTCCCACCGGGACTAGGGATCTACGAGCAGTACTTC. J is TRBJ2-7 and V is TRBV6-5; 8 positions match TRBD2. Germline loops: CDR1 MNHEY, CDR2 SVGAGI. The CDR3 contains 14 residues. V was clipped by 11 bases and J by 3 bases; unmatched bases: 12.

The chain employs TRBV5-1 and TRBJ2-5; D might be TRBD1 (6 bases). V dropped 0 bases and J dropped 2 bases, with 8 bases sitting between them. Per germline, CDR1 SGHRS and CDR2 YFSETQ. This CDR3 contains 14 residues. The CDR3 loop is CASSLAGAQETQYF. CDR3 coding DNA: TGCGCCAGCAGCTTGGCAGGGGCTCAAGAGACCCAGTACTTC.

CDR3 nucleotide sequence: TGTGCCACCAGTGGTGGAGGCTACAATGAGCAGTTCTTC. This translates into CATSGGGYNEQFF. The gene calls are TRBV24-1 and TRBJ2-1; D might be TRBD2 (5 bases). Trimming cost V 5 bases and J 3 bases, with 7 bases left between them. Germline CDR1 KGHDR, CDR2 SFDVKD. This CDR3 spans 13 amino acids.

This chain joins TRBV3-1 (or the pseudogene TRBV3-2) and TRBJ1-2, with a tentative D call TRBD1 (5 bases). Looked up from germline, CDR1 is LGHDT and CDR2 is YNNKEL (reference sequence). V dropped 1 base and J dropped 2 bases, with 11 bases sitting between them. This CDR3 is built from 15 residues. CDR3 DNA sequence: TGTGCCAGCAGCCAAGGTCCGACAGTAAACTATGGCTACACCTTC. This gives the protein CASSQGPTVNYGYTF.

This chain joins TRBV9 and TRBJ1-1, with 7 bases aligning to TRBD1. Germline V gene data show CDR1 as SGDLS and CDR2 as YYNGEE. V lost 2 bases to trimming and J lost 11 bases; unmatched junction nucleotides: 9. The CDR3 contains 13 residues. CDR3 residues: CASSVGTAHGAFF. As DNA, the CDR3 is TGTGCCAGCAGCGTGGGGACAGCTCACGGGGCTTTCTTT.